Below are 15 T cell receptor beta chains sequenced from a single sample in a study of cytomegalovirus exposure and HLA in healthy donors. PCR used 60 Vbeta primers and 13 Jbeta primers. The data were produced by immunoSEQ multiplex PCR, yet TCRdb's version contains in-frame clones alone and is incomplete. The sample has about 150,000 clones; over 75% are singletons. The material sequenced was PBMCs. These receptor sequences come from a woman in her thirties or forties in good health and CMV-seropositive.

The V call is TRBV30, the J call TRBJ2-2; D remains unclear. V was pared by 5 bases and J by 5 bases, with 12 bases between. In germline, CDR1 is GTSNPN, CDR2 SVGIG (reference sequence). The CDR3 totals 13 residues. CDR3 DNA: TGTGCCTGGTACATTGCCCATACCGGGGAGCTGTTTTTT. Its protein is CAWYIAHTGELFF. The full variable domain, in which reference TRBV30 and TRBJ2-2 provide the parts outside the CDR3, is SQTIHQWPATLVQPVGSPLSLECTVEGTSNPNLYWYRQAAGRGLQLLFYSVGIGQISSEVPQNLSASRPQDRQFILSSKKLLLSDSGFYLCAWYIAHTGELFFGEGSRLTVL.

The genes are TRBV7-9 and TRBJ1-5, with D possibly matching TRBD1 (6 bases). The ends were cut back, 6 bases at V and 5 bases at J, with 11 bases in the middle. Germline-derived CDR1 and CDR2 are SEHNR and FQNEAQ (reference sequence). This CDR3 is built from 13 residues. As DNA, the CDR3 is TGTGCCAGCAGTGGGACACCTGATCAGCCCCAGCATTTT. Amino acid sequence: CASSGTPDQPQHF.

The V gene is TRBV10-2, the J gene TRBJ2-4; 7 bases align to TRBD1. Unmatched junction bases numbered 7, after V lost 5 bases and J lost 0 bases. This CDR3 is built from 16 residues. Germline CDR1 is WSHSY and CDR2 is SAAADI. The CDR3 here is CASSSTGIIAKNIQYF. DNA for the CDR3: TGCGCCAGCAGTTCGACAGGGATAATAGCCAAAAACATTCAGTACTTC.

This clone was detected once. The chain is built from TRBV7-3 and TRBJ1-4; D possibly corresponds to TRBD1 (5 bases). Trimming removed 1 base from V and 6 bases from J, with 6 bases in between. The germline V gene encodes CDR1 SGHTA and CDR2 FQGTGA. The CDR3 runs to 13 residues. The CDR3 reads CASSLSRDEKLFF. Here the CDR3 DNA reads TGTGCCAGCAGCTTAAGCAGGGATGAAAAACTGTTTTTT. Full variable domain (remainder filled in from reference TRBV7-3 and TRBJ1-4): GAGVSQTPSNKVTEKGKYVELRCDPISGHTALYWYRQSLGQGPEFLIYFQGTGAADDSGLPNDRFFAVRPEGSVSTLKIQRTERGDSAVYLCASSLSRDEKLFFGSGTQLSVL.

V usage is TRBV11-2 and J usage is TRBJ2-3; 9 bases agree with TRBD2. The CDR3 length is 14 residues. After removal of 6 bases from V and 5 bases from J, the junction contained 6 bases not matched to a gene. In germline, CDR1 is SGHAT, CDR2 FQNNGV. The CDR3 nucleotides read TGTGCCAGCAGAGGGCTAGCGGGACAAGATACGCAGTATTTT. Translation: CASRGLAGQDTQYF.

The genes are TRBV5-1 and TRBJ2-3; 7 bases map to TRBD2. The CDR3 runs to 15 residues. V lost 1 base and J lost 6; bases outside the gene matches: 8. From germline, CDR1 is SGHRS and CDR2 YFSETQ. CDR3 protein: CASSLTSESRDTQYF. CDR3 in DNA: TGCGCCAGCAGCTTGACTAGCGAGAGTAGGGATACGCAGTATTTT.

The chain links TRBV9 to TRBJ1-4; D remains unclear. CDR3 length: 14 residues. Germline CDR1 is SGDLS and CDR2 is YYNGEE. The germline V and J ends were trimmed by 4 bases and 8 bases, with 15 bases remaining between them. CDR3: CASSPRGDTEKLFF. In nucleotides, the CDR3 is TGTGCCAGCAGCCCCCGCGGGGATACCGAAAAACTGTTTTTT.

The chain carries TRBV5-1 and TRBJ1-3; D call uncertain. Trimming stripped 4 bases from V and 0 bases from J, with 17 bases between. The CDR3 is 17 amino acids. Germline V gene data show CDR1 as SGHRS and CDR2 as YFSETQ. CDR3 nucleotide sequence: TGCGCCAGCAGCCCTGGGCCTCCGACGACCTCTGGAAACACCATATATTTT. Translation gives CASSPGPPTTSGNTIYF.

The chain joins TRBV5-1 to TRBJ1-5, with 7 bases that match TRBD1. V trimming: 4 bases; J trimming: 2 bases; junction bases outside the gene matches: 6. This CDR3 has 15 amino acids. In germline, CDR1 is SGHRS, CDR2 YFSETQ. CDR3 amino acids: CASSEGTAGNQPQHF. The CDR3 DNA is TGCGCCAGCAGCGAAGGGACAGCGGGCAATCAGCCCCAGCATTTT.

DNA for the CDR3: TGCGCCAGCAGCCAAGAGTGGAGCGACTTACCGTTCTTC. Its translation: CASSQEWSDLPFF. The chain uses TRBV4-1 and TRBJ2-1; the D is unclear. The V gene's germline CDR1 is MGHRA and CDR2 YSYEKL. Trimming left V 0 bases short and J 15 bases short, with 15 bases between. The CDR3 runs 13 residues.

The CDR3 protein is CAWRGGLETQYF. The CDR3 DNA follows: TGTGCCTGGAGGGGGGGGCTGGAAACCCAGTACTTC. V is TRBV30 and J is TRBJ2-5, with D tentatively TRBD2 (7 bases). Germline CDR1 reads GTSNPN; CDR2 reads SVGIG (reference sequence). Trimming left V 3 bases short and J 8 bases short, with 13 bases between. This CDR3 spans 12 amino acids.

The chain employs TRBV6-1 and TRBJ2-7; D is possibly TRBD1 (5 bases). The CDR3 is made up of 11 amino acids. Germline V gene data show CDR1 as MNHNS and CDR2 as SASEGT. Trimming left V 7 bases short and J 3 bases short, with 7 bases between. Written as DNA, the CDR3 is TGTGCCAGCATACAGGTCTACGAGCAGTACTTC. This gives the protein CASIQVYEQYF.

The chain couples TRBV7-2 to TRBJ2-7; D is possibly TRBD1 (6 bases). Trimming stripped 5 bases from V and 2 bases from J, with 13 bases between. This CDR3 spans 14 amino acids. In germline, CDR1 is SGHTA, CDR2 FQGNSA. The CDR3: CASSPPGTTYEQYF. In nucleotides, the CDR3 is TGTGCCAGCAGCCCTCCCGGGACAACCTACGAGCAGTACTTC.

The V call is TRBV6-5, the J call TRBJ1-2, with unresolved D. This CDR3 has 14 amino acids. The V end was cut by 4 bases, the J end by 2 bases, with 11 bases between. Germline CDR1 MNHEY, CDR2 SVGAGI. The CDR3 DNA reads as TGTGCCAGCAGTTCCCCAAGCCGAAACTATGGCTACACCTTC. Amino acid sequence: CASSSPSRNYGYTF.

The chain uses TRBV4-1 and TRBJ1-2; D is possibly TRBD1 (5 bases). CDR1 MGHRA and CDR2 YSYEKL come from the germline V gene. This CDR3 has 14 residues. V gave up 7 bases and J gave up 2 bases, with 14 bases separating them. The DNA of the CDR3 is TGCGCCAGCACAACCGGGGGGAAGAACTATGGCTACACCTTC. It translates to CASTTGGKNYGYTF.